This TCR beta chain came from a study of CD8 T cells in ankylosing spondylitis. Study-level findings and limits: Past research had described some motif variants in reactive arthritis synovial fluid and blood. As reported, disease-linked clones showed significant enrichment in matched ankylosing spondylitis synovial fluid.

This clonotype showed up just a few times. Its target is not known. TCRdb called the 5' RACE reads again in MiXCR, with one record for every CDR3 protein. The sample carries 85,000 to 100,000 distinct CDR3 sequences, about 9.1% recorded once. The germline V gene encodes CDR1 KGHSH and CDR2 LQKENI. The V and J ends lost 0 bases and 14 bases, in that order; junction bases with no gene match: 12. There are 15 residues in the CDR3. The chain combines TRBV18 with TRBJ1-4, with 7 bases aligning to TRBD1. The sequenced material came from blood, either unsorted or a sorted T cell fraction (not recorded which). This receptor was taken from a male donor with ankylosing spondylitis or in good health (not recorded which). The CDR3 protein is CASSPPTGEFSRLFF. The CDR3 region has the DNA TGTGCCAGCTCACCACCTACAGGGGAGTTCTCGAGGCTGTTTTTT.